The T cell receptor beta chain described here comes from a study of graft-versus-host responses after intestinal transplantation. Study summary: Every recipient underwent anti-thymocyte globulin induction, then tacrolimus and steroids for three to four years. Study results and limitations: In patients with graft-donor T cell macrochimerism, allograft graft-versus-host to host-versus-graft clonal ratios were high.

Of note for this clone: Its matching antigen is unknown.

Only in-frame clones appear in the TCRdb table, and some are missing; sequencing was by immunoSEQ multiplex PCR. This sample has under 150,000 clones, with over 75% found just once. The germline CDR1 and CDR2 sequences are SGHRS and YFSETQ. V trimming: 1 base; J trimming: 0 bases; junction bases outside the gene matches: 2. The CDR3 is 15 residues long. This chain connects TRBV5-1 to TRBJ2-3; TRBD1 matches at 7 bases. Material: unstimulated CD4+ T cells sorted from spleen or lymph node cells, obtained before intestinal transplant. The TCR was taken from a human donor who received an intestinal transplant. The chain's CDR3 is CASSLRGLSTDTQYF. The DNA of the CDR3 is TGCGCCAGCAGCTTGAGGGGGCTAAGCACAGATACGCAGTATTTT.